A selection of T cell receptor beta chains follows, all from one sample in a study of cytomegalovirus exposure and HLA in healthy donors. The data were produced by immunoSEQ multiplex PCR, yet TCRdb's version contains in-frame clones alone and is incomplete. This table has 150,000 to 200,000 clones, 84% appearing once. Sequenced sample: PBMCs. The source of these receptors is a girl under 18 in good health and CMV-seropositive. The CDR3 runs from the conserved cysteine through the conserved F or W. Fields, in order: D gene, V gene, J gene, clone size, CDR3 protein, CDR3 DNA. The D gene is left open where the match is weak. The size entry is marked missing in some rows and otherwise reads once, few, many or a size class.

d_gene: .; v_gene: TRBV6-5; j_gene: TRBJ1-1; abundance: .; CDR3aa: CASSYGGIMNTEAFF; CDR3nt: TGTGCCAGCAGTTACGGAGGGATCATGAACACTGAAGCTTTCTTT
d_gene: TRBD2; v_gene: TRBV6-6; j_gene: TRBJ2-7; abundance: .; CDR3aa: CASSLPGTRSYEQYF; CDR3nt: TGTGCCAGCAGTTTACCAGGGACTAGGAGCTACGAGCAGTACTTC
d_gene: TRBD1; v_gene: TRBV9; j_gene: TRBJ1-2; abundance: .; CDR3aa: CASGETGGGYGYTF; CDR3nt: TGTGCCAGCGGTGAGACAGGGGGCGGGTATGGCTACACCTTC
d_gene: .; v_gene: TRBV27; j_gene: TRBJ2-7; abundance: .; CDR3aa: CASSPWDKSYEQYF; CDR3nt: TGTGCCAGCAGCCCCTGGGACAAGTCCTACGAGCAGTACTTC
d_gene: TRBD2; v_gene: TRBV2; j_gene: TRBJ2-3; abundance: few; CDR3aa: CASMRGGSTDTQYF; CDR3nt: TGTGCCAGCATGCGGGGGGGGAGCACAGATACGCAGTATTTT
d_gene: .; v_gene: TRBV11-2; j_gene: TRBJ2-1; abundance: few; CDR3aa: CASSSLRGGAYNEQFF; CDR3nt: TGTGCCAGCAGCTCCCTCCGAGGGGGGGCTTACAATGAGCAGTTCTTC
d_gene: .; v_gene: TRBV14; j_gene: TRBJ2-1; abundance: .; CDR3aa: CASSPPGPQQFF; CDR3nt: TGTGCCAGCAGCCCTCCTGGGCCCCAGCAGTTCTTC
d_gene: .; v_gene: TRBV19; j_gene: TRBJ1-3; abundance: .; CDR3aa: CASSIQGLLSGNTIYF; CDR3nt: TGTGCCAGTAGTATCCAGGGGCTCCTCTCTGGAAACACCATATATTTT
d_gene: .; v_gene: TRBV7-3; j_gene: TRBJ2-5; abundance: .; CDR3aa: CASSRGTSGGETQYF; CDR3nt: TGTGCCAGCAGCCGCGGGACTTCAGGAGGGGAGACCCAGTACTTC
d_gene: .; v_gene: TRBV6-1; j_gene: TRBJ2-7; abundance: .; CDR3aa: CASRVADYEQYF; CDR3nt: TGTGCCAGCAGGGTAGCGGATTACGAGCAGTACTTC
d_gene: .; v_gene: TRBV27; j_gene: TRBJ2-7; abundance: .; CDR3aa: CASSSTVTYEQYF; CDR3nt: TGTGCCAGCAGTTCAACAGTAACCTACGAGCAGTACTTC
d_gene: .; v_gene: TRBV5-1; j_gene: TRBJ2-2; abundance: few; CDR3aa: CASSPDINTGELFF; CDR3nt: TGCGCCAGCAGCCCCGACATCAACACCGGGGAGCTGTTTTTT
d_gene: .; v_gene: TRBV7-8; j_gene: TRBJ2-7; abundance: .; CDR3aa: CASTTGVGSYEQYF; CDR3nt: TGTGCCAGCACCACCGGCGTGGGCTCCTACGAGCAGTACTTC
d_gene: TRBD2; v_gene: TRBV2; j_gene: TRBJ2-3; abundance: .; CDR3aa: CASSDKRGGSDTQYF; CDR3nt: TGTGCCAGCAGTGATAAGCGGGGAGGGTCAGATACGCAGTATTTT
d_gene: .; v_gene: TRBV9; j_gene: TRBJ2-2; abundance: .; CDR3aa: CASSAGGLNTGELFF; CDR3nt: TGTGCCAGCAGCGCAGGAGGACTCAACACCGGGGAGCTGTTTTTT